This TCR beta chain emerged from a study of blood T cells in healthy people across ages. Study findings and constraints: While age rose, TCR beta diversity per million T cells dropped in a roughly linear way.

Trimming removed 4 bases from V and 0 bases from J, with 10 bases in between. Germline V lookup: CDR1 SGHAT, CDR2 FQDESV (reference sequence). The CDR3 consists of 15 residues. A second PCR of 7 to 11 cycles used a sample-barcoded 5' primer and a J-beta primer mix. TCRdb reanalysed the 5' RACE reads using MiXCR and keeps one entry per CDR3 protein. Here the sample spans about 780,000 distinct CDR3 sequences, around 24% being singletons. Worth noting for this clonotype: The target antigen is unknown.

This sample was shared with a second study, whose subject was T cells of mothers and their children.

This TCR was recovered from a boy aged 10-17 years in good health. V gene TRBV11-1 combines with J gene TRBJ2-1; D ambiguous. The sample comprised blood. The CDR3 reads CASSSEPGSYNEQFF. In nucleotides, the CDR3 is TGTGCCAGCAGCTCTGAGCCCGGCTCCTACAATGAGCAGTTCTTC.